This T cell receptor beta chain was identified during a study of blood T cell repertoires in COVID-19. Study overall: From T cells, B-cell-depleted T cells, or PBMCs came the material, which was cDNA or gDNA.

The CDR3 consists of 13 residues. CDR1 and CDR2 from the germline V gene are SGHRS and YFSETQ. V lost 2 bases and J 6 bases, leaving 11 bases between the germline ends. As handled by the study authors: Scientists estimated how many nucleated cells there were by amplifying reference gene primers. Measured with immunoSEQ multiplex PCR; TCRdb has only the in-frame clones, and not every one. V, J and clone size are those of that table, while D and trimming were read from the DNA. The profile shows more than 20,000 clones, nearly 90% of them singletons. Sequenced material: peripheral blood. The chain employs TRBV5-1 and TRBJ1-2; the D is unclear. This receptor was obtained from a man between 65 and 85 years old with acute or convalescent COVID-19. This CDR3 reads CASSLDIRNGYTF. The CDR3 nucleotides read TGCGCCAGCAGCTTAGACATTAGAAATGGCTACACCTTC.